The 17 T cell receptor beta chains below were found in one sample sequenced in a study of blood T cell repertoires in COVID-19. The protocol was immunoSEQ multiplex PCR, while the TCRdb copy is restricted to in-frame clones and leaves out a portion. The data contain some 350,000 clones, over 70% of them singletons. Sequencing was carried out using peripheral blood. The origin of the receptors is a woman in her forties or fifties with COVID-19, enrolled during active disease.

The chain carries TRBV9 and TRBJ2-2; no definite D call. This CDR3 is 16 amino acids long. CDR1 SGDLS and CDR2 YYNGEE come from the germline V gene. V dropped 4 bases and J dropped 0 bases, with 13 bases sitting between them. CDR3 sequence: CASSTPARSNTGELFF. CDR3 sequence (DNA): TGTGCCAGCAGCACCCCCGCTAGGTCGAACACCGGGGAGCTGTTTTTT.

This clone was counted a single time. CDR3 residues: CASSPSAGGVSYEQYF. The DNA for the CDR3 is TGTGCCAGCAGCCCAAGTGCGGGGGGTGTCTCCTACGAGCAGTACTTC. The chain links TRBV9 to TRBJ2-7, with TRBD2 matching over 8 bases. J was trimmed by 0 bases and V by 4 bases; bases with no gene match: 9. This CDR3 has 16 residues. CDR1 is SGDLS and CDR2 is YYNGEE in the germline V gene.

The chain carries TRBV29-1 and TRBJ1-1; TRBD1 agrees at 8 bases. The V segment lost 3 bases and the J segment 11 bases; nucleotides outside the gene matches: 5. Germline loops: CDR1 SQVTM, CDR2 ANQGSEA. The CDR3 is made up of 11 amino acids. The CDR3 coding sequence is TGCAGCGTTGATGGGACAGGTGACGCTTTCTTT. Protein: CSVDGTGDAFF.

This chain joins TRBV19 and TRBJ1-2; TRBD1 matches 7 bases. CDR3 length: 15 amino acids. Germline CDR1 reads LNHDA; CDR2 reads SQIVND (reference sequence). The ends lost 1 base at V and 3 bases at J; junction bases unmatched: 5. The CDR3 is CASSIAATGDYGYTF. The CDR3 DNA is TGTGCCAGTAGTATAGCGGCAACAGGGGACTATGGCTACACCTTC.

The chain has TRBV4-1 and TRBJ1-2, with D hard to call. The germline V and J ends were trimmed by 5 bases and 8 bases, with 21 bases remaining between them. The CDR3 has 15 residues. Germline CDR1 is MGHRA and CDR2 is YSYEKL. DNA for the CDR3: TGCGCCAGCAGCTTCCGACGGGATTCGGTGCTGGGCTACACCTTC. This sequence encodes CASSFRRDSVLGYTF.

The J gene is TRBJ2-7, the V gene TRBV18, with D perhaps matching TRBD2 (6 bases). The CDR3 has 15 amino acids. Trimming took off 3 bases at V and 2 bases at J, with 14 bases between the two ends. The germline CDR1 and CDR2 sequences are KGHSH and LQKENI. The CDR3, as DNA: TGTGCCAGCTCACCGACTAGGGCGGCCGCCTACGAGCAGTACTTC. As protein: CASSPTRAAAYEQYF.

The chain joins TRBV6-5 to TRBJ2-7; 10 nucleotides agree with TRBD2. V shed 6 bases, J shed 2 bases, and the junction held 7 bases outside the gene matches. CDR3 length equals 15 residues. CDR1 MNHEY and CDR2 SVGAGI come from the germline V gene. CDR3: CASSDSGRPTYEQYF. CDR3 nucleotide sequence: TGTGCCAGCAGCGATAGCGGGAGGCCCACCTACGAGCAGTACTTC.

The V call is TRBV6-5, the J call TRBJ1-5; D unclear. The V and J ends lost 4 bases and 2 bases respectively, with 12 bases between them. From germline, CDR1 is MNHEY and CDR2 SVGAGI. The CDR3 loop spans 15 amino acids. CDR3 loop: CASSSRGGGNQPQHF. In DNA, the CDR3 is TGTGCCAGCAGTTCCCGGGGTGGGGGCAATCAGCCCCAGCATTTT.

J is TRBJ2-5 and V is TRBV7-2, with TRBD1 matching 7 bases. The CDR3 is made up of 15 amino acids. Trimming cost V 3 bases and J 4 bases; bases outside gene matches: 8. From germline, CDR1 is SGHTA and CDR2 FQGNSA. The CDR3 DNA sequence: TGTGCCAGCAGCTTTCTAGGGGGCATCTCAGAGACCCAGTACTTC. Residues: CASSFLGGISETQYF. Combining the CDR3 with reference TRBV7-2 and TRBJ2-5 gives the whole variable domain GAGVSQSPSNKVTEKGKDVELRCDPISGHTALYWYRQSLGQGLEFLIYFQGNSAPDKSGLPSDRFSAERTGGSVSTLTIQRTQQEDSAVYLCASSFLGGISETQYFGPGTRLLVL.

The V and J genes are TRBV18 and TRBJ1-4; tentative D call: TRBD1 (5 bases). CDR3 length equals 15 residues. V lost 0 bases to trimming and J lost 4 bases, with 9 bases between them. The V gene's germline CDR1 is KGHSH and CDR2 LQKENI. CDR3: CASSPPVTVNEKLFF. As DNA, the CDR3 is TGTGCCAGCTCACCACCAGTGACAGTTAATGAAAAACTGTTTTTT.

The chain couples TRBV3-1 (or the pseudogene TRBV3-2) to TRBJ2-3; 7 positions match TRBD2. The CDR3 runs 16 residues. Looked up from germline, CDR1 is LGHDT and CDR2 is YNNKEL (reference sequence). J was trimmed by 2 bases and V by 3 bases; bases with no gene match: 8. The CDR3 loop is CASSQKTSRNTDTQYF. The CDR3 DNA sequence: TGTGCCAGCAGCCAGAAGACTAGCCGCAACACAGATACGCAGTATTTT.

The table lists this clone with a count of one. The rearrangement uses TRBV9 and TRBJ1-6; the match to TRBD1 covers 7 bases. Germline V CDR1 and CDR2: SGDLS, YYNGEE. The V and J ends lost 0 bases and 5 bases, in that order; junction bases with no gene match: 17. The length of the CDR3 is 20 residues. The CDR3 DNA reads TGTGCCAGCAGCGTAGACGGGACAGCGGATATCTCAAGAAATAATTCACCCCTCCACTTT. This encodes CASSVDGTADISRNNSPLHF.

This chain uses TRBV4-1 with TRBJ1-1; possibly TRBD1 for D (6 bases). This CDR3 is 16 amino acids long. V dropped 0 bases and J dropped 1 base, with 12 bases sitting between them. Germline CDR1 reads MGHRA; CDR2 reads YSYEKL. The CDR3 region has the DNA TGCGCCAGCAGCCAAGATTCAGGGGCCTCGAACACTGAAGCTTTCTTT. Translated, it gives CASSQDSGASNTEAFF.

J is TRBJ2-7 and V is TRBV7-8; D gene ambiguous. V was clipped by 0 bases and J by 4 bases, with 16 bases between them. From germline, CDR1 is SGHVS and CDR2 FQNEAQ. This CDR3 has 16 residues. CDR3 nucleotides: TGTGCCAGCAGCTTAGCAGAACACGAACCCCTTTACGAGCAGTACTTC. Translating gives CASSLAEHEPLYEQYF.

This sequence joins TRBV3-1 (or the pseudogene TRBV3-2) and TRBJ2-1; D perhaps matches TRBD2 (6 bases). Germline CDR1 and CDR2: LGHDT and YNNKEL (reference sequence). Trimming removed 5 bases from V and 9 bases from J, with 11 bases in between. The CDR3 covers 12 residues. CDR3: CASSRTGGEQFF. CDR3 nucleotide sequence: TGTGCCAGCAGCAGGACCGGGGGTGAGCAGTTCTTC.

This chain's CDR3 is CASSGDRGQETQYF. The CDR3 region has the DNA TGTGCCAGCAGCGGGGACAGGGGCCAAGAGACCCAGTACTTC. The rearrangement joins TRBV2 to TRBJ2-5; the match to TRBD1 covers 10 bases. The germline V gene has CDR1 SNHLY and CDR2 FYNNEI. V lost 6 bases to trimming and J lost 1 base; unmatched junction nucleotides: 2. The CDR3 runs 14 residues.

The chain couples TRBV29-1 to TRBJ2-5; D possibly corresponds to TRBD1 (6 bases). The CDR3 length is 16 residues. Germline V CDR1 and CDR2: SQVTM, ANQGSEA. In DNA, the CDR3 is TGCAGTTTTTTCCCAAGGGGGTCCATCATAGGAGAGACCCAGTACTTC. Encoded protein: CSFFPRGSIIGETQYF.